This T cell receptor beta chain originates from a study of sequential checkpoint blockade in melanoma. Across the study: Patients were randomized 1:1 to nivolumab-then-ipilimumab or ipilimumab-then-nivolumab first-line. Each arm's sequence ended with maintenance nivolumab.

This table comes from immunoSEQ multiplex PCR, and its TCRdb copy is limited to in-frame clones, with some not included. The sample holds about 38,000 clones, about 88% seen once. Per the germline V gene, CDR1 is MNHNS and CDR2 is SASEGT. V shed 1 base, J shed 3 bases, and the junction held 5 bases outside the gene matches. There are 16 residues in the CDR3. Treatment denoted: randomized to nivolumab then ipilimumab (arm A) or the reverse (arm B). None of the patients previously received DNA-damaging chemotherapy. From thawed PBMCs, live CD3+CD8+ cells negative for CD19 and CD56 were sorted. The rearrangement uses TRBV6-1 and TRBJ2-7; 11 nucleotides align to TRBD1. The source material was CD8+ T cells sorted from blood (inferred from file names), sampled from a patient given nivolumab and ipilimumab in sequence. The origin of this receptor is a human donor with melanoma. CDR3 sequence reads: CASSEDAGQGGYEQYF. The DNA for the CDR3 is TGTGCCAGCAGTGAAGACGCGGGACAGGGGGGCTACGAGCAGTACTTC.